This T cell receptor (beta chain) is from a study of shared clonotypes between healthy human individuals (TCRdb year 2020). A note on the overall study: The cohort comprised a couple of women and a few men aged 18 to 49 years. Each donor's leukapheresis produced roughly between roughly 0.9 and 8.9 billion PBMCs. Blood TCR repertoires of roughly five healthy adults were deeply sequenced to estimate repertoire size and the extent of clonotype sharing between individuals. To increase sequencing depth and limit assay-specific biases, TCR repertoire library preparation and sequencing were carried out by different laboratories using diverse techniques. Per donor, three plates each were used for CD4 naive and CD4 memory, two for CD8 naive, and one for CD8 memory.

TCR CDR3 regions were amplified from genomic DNA by multiplex PCR using the deep immunoSEQ assay. Extracted genomic DNA from each cell subset was distributed evenly across all wells of several immunoSEQ 96-well plates, and each plate was treated as a replicate. For sorted subsets, roughly 200 ng of genomic DNA, equivalent to 25,000 to 35,000 T cell genomes, went into each replicate PCR. The purified libraries were quantified using a Qubit 3.0 fluorometer, sized with a Bioanalyzer 2100, and then quantified again using the KAPA Library Quantification kit. Every immunoSEQ 96-well plate was sequenced on a separate single-read 150-cycle Illumina NextSeq 550 flow cell. Concerning the study's data processing: Because the immunoSEQ output held only junctional sequences and lacked quality scores, the filtering could not match the filtering applied to full-length reads. To assign V/J genes and CDR3, sequences were annotated using PyIR, a Python wrapper for IgBLAST v1.9, with IMGT germline references. Reads were removed for weak V/J assignments (E-value above 1e-6), missing CDR3, stop codons, out-of-frame junctions, or ambiguous translated residues. V3J clonotypes were defined as sequences sharing the same inferred V gene, J gene, and CDR3 amino acid sequence. Percentage overlap between repertoires was computed as shared unique clonotypes divided by the size of the smaller repertoire. RTK rarefaction, the Chao1 estimator, and Recon v2.1 estimates of unobserved clonotypes were used to assess repertoire richness. For all TCRbeta clonotypes obtained by the gDNA method from a handful of donors, generation probabilities were computed with OLGA. TCRdb mirrors the immuneACCESS table, restricted to in-frame sequences. Some clones are absent from its copies; in checked studies, under half trace to an unresolved V gene, and the reason for the others is unknown. D and trimming come from the DNA, and the V and J calls and clone size come from that table. The sample table holds 2.5 million or so clones, of which more than 90% were seen once. The top ten constitute about 0.13% of the sample.

There are a few counts of this clone. Its antigen specificity is not known. No qualities accompany the bases; no much larger clone lies one base away. Sequences MNHEY (CDR1) and SVGAGI (CDR2) are obtained from the germline V gene. Trimming at the junction amounts to 4 bases on V and 8 bases on J, and the germline ends lie 8 bases apart. From the cysteine up to the phenylalanine, the CDR3 has a length of 11 residues. The only DNA kept is the CDR3, 33 bases in frame from the first base. The donors were healthy, HIV-negative adults with no recently reported acute infections or vaccinations. Every donor was a Caucasian adult residing in Nashville, Tennessee, USA. CD4+ T cells were enriched by magnetic negative selection, after which naive cells were positively selected on CD45RA and the negative fraction was taken as the memory subset. Blood was obtained by leukapheresis, after which PBMCs were separated by Ficoll-Histopaque density gradient centrifugation and cryopreserved in liquid nitrogen vapor phase. Analytical flow cytometry was used to check the purity and quantity of every magnetically sorted T cell population. From each sorted fraction, genomic DNA was isolated and quantified by UV absorbance on a Nanodrop 2000c.

Here is what the overall study found, with its caveats: Only blood was sampled, and tissue TCR repertoires likely differ from those in blood. The genetic and exposure-history diversity represented was limited by the small number of donors. Estimated clonotype richness was generally larger for naive than for memory subsets. Pairwise subsampling led to the expectation that sequencing depth would affect the degree of clonotype sharing among donors. When several donors were compared, the shared fraction of clonotypes was 5% to 6.5% for naive CD4, 3% to 4% for naive CD8, 2% to 2.5% for memory CD4, and 0.35% to 0.4% for memory CD8. Rarefaction of sorted-subset datasets indicated incomplete sequencing despite the large sequencing depth. Higher generation probabilities were observed for clonotypes shared by all four sorted-subset donors than for non-shared clonotypes.

Recombination linked TRBV6-5 to TRBJ1-2; 6 matching bases give a weak D call of TRBD1. Source material: naive CD4+ T cells sorted from blood. The cell subset or site label corresponds to: CD45RA+ positively selected. The receptor was isolated from a young man in good health. At the DNA level, the sequence is TGTGCCAGCAGTTCGACAGGCGGCTACACCTTC. Its protein product is CASSSTGGYTF.